This T cell receptor beta chain came from a study of blood T cell repertoires in COVID-19. Study background: The analysed material was cDNA or gDNA that came from T cells, B-cell-depleted T cells, or PBMCs.

CDR3 length: 16 amino acids. The junction had 6 bases not matched to a gene; V was cut back by 2 bases and J by 4 bases. Germline V gene lookup returns CDR1 SGHTA and CDR2 FQGNSA. Clinical history as reported by participants underpinned cohort assignment. Assay used: immunoSEQ multiplex PCR; TCRdb lists only in-frame clones, some missing. The table has hundreds of thousands of clones, 70% to 90% seen once. The chain links TRBV7-2 to TRBJ2-2, with 8 bases identical to TRBD1. The material sequenced was PBMCs or T cells enriched from blood (not recorded which). This TCR was recovered from a man aged 25-45 years who had recovered from COVID-19. The CDR3 loop reads CASSLKTDRATGELFF. CDR3 sequence (DNA): TGTGCCAGCAGCTTAAAGACGGACAGGGCCACCGGGGAGCTGTTTTTT.